A selection of T cell receptor beta chains follows, all from one sample in a study of cytomegalovirus exposure and HLA in healthy donors. Generated by immunoSEQ multiplex PCR, the TCRdb table keeps only in-frame clones and is missing some. The repertoire holds some 130,000 clones, 75% to 90% seen once, with approximately 5.6% in the top ten. Material: PBMCs. Receptors originate from a woman in her forties in good health and CMV-seropositive. CDR3s include the opening cysteine and the closing phenylalanine or tryptophan. Each record gives: D gene, J gene, V gene, clone size, CDR3 DNA, CDR3 protein. The D gene is left open where the match is weak. Clone size, where shown, is once, few, many, or a class for clones that have expanded.

>TRBD1|TRBJ2-1|TRBV4-3|.
TGCGCCAGCAGCCAAACTATTACACCGGGACAGGGGTACAATGAGCAGTTCTTC
CASSQTITPGQGYNEQFF
>TRBD2|TRBJ2-2|TRBV27|.
TGTGCCAGCAGTTCCAAAGCGGGAGCCGGGGAGCTGTTTTTT
CASSSKAGAGELFF
>.|TRBJ2-5|TRBV7-8|.
TGTGCCAGCAGCTTCGAGACAGACAACCAAGAGACCCAGTACTTC
CASSFETDNQETQYF
>TRBD1|TRBJ1-1|TRBV14|.
TGTGCCAGCAGCCAACATCCGGACAGGGTTTGGGGGACTGAAGCTTTCTTT
CASSQHPDRVWGTEAFF
>.|TRBJ1-4|TRBV29-1|.
TGCAGCGTTGGGGGGGTGGACGGACAACTGTTTTTT
CSVGGVDGQLFF
>.|TRBJ2-5|TRBV30|.
TGTGCCTGGAGTGTAGGTTGGAGGGAGGAGACCCAGTACTTC
CAWSVGWREETQYF
>TRBD2|TRBJ2-1|TRBV5-1|.
TGCGCCAGCAGCTTGGGGGGCGGGGGGGGTTACAATGAGCAGTTCTTC
CASSLGGGGGYNEQFF
>TRBD2|TRBJ2-1|TRBV14|.
TGTGCCAGCAGCCAGAATGGACTAGCGGGGGTAAATGAGCAGTTCTTC
CASSQNGLAGVNEQFF
>.|TRBJ2-7|TRBV13|.
TGTGCCAGCAGCCCCCGGGACACTTCCTACGAGCAGTACTTC
CASSPRDTSYEQYF
>TRBD1|TRBJ2-1|TRBV6-6|once
TGTGCCAGCAGTTACCCCCCGACAGGGCTTGATGAGCAGTTCTTC
CASSYPPTGLDEQFF
>TRBD2|TRBJ2-3|TRBV4-2|.
TGTGCCAGCAGCCGGGAGGGGACAGATACGCAGTATTTT
CASSREGTDTQYF
>TRBD1|TRBJ1-2|TRBV5-4|.
TGTGCCAGCAGCTTGGCGGGACAGCGAAGTCGGGGCTACACCTTC
CASSLAGQRSRGYTF